This T cell receptor beta chain is drawn from a study of blood T cell repertoires in COVID-19 (dated by TCRdb to about 2020). As for the study more broadly: The collaborator samples originated in the United States, Italy and Spain and spanned the acute and convalescent phases of COVID-19. The samples were drawn from two sources: the first 160 participants of the ongoing ImmuneRACE study, and 950 to 1,500 subjects contributed by 6 global collaborators. Nearly every sample came with metadata listing a de-identified subject ID, COVID-19 status, age in years and sex. A freely available public database, intended as a resource for researchers studying the immune response to SARS-CoV-2, is where the repertoires were released. Where available, HLA class I and class II types were taken from metadata supplied by the sample provider and were not determined by assay-based typing. Subjects who had been exposed to COVID-19, were actively infected with it, or had recovered from it provided the deeply sampled blood TCRbeta repertoires that made up the dataset. The prospective study material was composed of cDNA or gDNA derived from T cells, B-cell-depleted T cells, or PBMCs. What the research found in general, with its limitations: The quantity of clinical and demographic metadata differed by source and by participant and was supplied without curation.

The immunoSEQ Assay, a bias-controlled multiplex PCR, was used to amplify TCRbeta CDR3 regions from genomic DNA. On the authors' methods: The number of nucleated cells in each sample was estimated from the amplification of reference gene primers within the assay. To quantify the absolute abundance of each unique TCRbeta CDR3 rearrangement, sequence reads were collapsed and filtered. For each sample, productive Simpson clonality was calculated by taking the square root of Simpson's diversity index across productive rearrangements. TCRdb stores this immuneACCESS table with in-frame sequences only. Part of the clones is absent; in the studies checked, under half of the shortfall reflects unresolved V genes, and no reason is known for the rest. V and J calls and clone size are those listed in that table; D and trimming were worked out from the DNA. Within this sample are about 51,000 clones, with about 91% of them counted one time only. Approximately 2.8% of the sample rests with the top ten.

Collaborating institutions collected whole blood in K2EDTA tubes following their own protocols. For TCRbeta analysis, collaborators shipped samples in one of three forms: frozen whole blood, isolated PBMCs, or DNA extracted from either of those sample types. On this clone itself: The clone's antigen remains unknown. Per-nucleotide qualities are absent, and no much larger clonotype sits a single base away.

The sample comprised peripheral blood. The receptor comes from a man aged 45-65 years with acute or convalescent COVID-19.

The CDR3 protein is CASSLARQPYEQYF. The DNA reads as follows: TGCGCCAGCAGCTTGGCCAGGCAACCCTACGAGCAGTACTTC. The sequence links TRBV5-1 to TRBJ2-7, with no reliable assignment of the D segment. The CDR3, cysteine through phenylalanine, is 14 amino acids long. Solely the CDR3 DNA is kept, with 42 bases framed from the first base. Reading the germline V gene gives CDR1 SGHRS and CDR2 YFSETQ. Between the V and J ends, shortened by 0 bases and 2 bases respectively, the junction contains 9 bases.